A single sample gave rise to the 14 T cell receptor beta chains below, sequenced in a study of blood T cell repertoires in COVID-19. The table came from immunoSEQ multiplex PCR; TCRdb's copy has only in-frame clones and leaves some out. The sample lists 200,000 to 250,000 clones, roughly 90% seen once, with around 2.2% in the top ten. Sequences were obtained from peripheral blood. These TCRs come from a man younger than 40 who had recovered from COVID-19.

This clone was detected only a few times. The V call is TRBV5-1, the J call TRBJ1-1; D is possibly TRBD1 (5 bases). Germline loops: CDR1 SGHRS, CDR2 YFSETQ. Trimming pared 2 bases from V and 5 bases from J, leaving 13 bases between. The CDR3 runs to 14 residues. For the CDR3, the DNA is TGCGCCAGCAGCTTCGGGAGGGGAAAAACTGAAGCTTTCTTT. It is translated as CASSFGRGKTEAFF.

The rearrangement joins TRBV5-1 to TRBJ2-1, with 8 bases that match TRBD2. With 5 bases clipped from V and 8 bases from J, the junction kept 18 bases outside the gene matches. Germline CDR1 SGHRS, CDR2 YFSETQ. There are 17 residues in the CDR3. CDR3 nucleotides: TGCGCCAGCAGGATAAGGGGCGGGGGGTCCCATTTCGATGAGCAGTTCTTC. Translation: CASRIRGGGSHFDEQFF.

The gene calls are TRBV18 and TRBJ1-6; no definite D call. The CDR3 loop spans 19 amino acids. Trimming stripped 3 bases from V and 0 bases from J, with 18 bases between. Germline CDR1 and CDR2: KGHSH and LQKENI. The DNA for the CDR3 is TGTGCCAGCTCACCGCGAGCGGGCCAAGTGAGCTCCTATAATTCACCCCTCCACTTT. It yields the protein CASSPRAGQVSSYNSPLHF.

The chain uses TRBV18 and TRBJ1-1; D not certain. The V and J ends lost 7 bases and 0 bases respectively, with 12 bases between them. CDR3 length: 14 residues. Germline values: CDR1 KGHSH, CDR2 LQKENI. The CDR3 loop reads CASLAGGMNTEAFF. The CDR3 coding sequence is TGTGCCAGCTTGGCGGGCGGAATGAACACTGAAGCTTTCTTT.

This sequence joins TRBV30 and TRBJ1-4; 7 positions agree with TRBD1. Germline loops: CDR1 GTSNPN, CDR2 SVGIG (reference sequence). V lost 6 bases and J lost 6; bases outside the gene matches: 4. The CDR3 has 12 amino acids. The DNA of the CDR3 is TGTGCCTGCTTAACAGGGGATGAAAAACTGTTTTTT. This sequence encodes CACLTGDEKLFF.

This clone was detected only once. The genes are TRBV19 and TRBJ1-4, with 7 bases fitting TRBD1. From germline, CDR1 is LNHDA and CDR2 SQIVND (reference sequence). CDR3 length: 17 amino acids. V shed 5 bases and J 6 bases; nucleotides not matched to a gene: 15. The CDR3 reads CASSREQGFPQDEKLFF. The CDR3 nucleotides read TGTGCCAGTAGTCGGGAACAGGGGTTCCCCCAGGATGAAAAACTGTTTTTT.

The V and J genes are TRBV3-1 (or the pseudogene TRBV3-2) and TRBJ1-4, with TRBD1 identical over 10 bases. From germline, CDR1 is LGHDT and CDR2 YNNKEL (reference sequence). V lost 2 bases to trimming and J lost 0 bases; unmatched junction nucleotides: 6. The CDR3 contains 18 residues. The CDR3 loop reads CASSQPGQGPATNEKLFF. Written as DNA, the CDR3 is TGTGCCAGCAGCCAACCGGGACAGGGGCCTGCAACTAATGAAAAACTGTTTTTT.

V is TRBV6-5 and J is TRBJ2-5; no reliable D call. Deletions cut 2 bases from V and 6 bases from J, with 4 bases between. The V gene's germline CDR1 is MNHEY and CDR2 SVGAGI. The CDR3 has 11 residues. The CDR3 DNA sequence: TGTGCCAGCAGTTACATCAAGACCCAGTACTTC. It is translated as CASSYIKTQYF.

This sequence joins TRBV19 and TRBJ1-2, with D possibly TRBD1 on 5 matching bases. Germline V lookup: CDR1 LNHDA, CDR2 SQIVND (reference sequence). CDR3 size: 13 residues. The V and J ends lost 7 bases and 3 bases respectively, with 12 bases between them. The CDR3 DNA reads TGTGCCAGTACGCAGGGAACCCACTATGGCTACACCTTC. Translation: CASTQGTHYGYTF.

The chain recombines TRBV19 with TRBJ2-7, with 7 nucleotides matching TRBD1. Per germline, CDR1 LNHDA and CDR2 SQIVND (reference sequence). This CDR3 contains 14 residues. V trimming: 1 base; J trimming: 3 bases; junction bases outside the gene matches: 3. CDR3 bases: TGTGCCAGTAGTATAGTCGCAGGGGGCTACGAGCAGTACTTC. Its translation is CASSIVAGGYEQYF.

The chain's CDR3 is CASSIGTGLSYEQYF. CDR3 sequence (DNA): TGTGCCAGTAGTATCGGGACAGGCCTTTCCTACGAGCAGTACTTC. This chain connects TRBV19 to TRBJ2-7, with 8 bases lining up with TRBD1. The CDR3 length is 15 residues. The ends lost 3 bases at V and 1 base at J; junction bases unmatched: 5. The germline gives CDR1 LNHDA, CDR2 SQIVND (reference sequence). Full variable domain (outside the CDR3, taken from reference TRBV19 and TRBJ2-7): DGGITQSPKYLFRKEGQNVTLSCEQNLNHDAMYWYRQDPGQGLRLIYYSQIVNDFQKGDIAEGYSVSREKKESFPLTVTSAQKNPTAFYLCASSIGTGLSYEQYFGPGTRLTVT.

The CDR3 is CASSPLAGEETQYF. Here the CDR3 DNA reads TGCGCCAGCAGTCCACTAGCGGGGGAAGAGACCCAGTACTTC. The genes are TRBV4-1 and TRBJ2-5, with TRBD2 matching over 11 bases. The CDR3 extends over 14 amino acids. J lost 3 bases, V lost 6 bases, and 3 bases had no gene match. Germline V lookup: CDR1 MGHRA, CDR2 YSYEKL.

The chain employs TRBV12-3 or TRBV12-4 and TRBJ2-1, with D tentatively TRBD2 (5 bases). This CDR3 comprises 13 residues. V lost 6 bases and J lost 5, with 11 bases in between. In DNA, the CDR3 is TGTGCCAGCAGCAGGCACGGGAACAATGAGCAGTTCTTC. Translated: CASSRHGNNEQFF.

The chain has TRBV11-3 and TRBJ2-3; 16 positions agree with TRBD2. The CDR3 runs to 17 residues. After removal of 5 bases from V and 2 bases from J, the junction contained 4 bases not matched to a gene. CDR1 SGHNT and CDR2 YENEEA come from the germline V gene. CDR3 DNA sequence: TGTGCCAGCAGCCCGGGACTAGCGGGGGGGTACACAGATACGCAGTATTTT. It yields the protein CASSPGLAGGYTDTQYF.